This TCR beta chain was sequenced for a study of T cells in Graves' hyperthyroidism and ophthalmopathy. Amplification of TCR beta CDR3 regions was performed using RNA transcripts as template. Carried out on the TCR CDR3, a first-round RT-PCR used the HTBI primer set. A single record per CDR3 protein comes from TCRdb applying MiXCR to the multiplex PCR reads. The repertoire has under 450,000 distinct CDR3 sequences, around 14% of them found once; the top ten carry around 14%. On this clonotype: Its antigen is unknown.

The study's findings and limits: Within blood appeared most thyroid clonotypes that had expanded above 0.001.

With 6 bases removed from V and 2 bases from J, the gap between germline ends came to 15 bases. Germline V gene sequence: CDR1 MNHEY, CDR2 SVGEGT. CDR3 length equals 15 residues. An absence of ophthalmopathy progression within 18 months meant stable Graves' hyperthyroidism. The V and J genes are TRBV6-2 or TRBV6-3 and TRBJ2-3; tentative D call: TRBD1 (5 bases). The sequence was collected from a woman under 30 with Graves' hyperthyroidism. Sequenced sample: blood. CDR3 region: CASSDSDRTTDTQYF. The CDR3 DNA sequence: TGTGCCAGCAGCGATAGTGACAGAACCACAGATACGCAGTATTTT.